Listed here are 3 T cell receptor beta chains from one sample, sequenced in a study of brain metastases from non-small cell lung cancer. Sequencing was performed with immunoSEQ multiplex PCR; in TCRdb, only in-frame clones are kept and a portion is missing. The sample records 1,500 to 2,000 clones, roughly 77% being singletons. The specimen sequenced was tumor-adjacent normal tissue. All receptors come from a donor at least 40 years old with non-small cell lung cancer.

The CDR3 DNA reads as TGTGCCAGCACCGTGGACAGGGGAACAACAGGAACCGGGGAGCTGTTTTTT. This translates into CASTVDRGTTGTGELFF. J is TRBJ2-2 and V is TRBV5-6; TRBD1 agrees at 9 bases. Germline CDR1 and CDR2: SGHDT and YYEEEE. V shed 6 bases, J shed 5 bases, and the junction held 14 bases outside the gene matches. The CDR3 extends over 17 amino acids.

This clone was seen only a few times. Distinct nucleotide sequences in the sample also encode this CDR3. V gene TRBV7-2 combines with J gene TRBJ2-7; 8 nucleotides align to TRBD1. The V segment lost 5 bases and the J segment 2 bases; nucleotides outside the gene matches: 8. Germline CDR1 and CDR2: SGHTA and FQGNSA. CDR3 length: 15 amino acids. CDR3 in DNA: TGTGCCAGCAGCGTCGACAGGGGTCCTACCTACGAGCAGTACTTC. It yields the protein CASSVDRGPTYEQYF.

The chain joins TRBV29-1 to TRBJ2-1; 13 bases map to TRBD2. Trimming at V came to 6 bases and at J to 6 bases, leaving 8 bases not matched to a gene. CDR1 is SQVTM and CDR2 is ANQGSEA in the germline V gene. This CDR3 is built from 15 residues. The CDR3 region has the DNA TGCAGCGTAGGACTAGCGGGAGTCATGGGCAATGAGCAGTTCTTC. Encoded protein: CSVGLAGVMGNEQFF.